A few counts support the clone carrying this T cell receptor beta chain. CDR3 length equals 14 residues. Germline assignment: CDR1 SGHRS and CDR2 YFSETQ. V was clipped by 0 bases and J by 3 bases, with 7 bases between them. The data were obtained in a study of CD8+ T cells in alopecia areata. The treatment denotes: oral pan-JAK inhibitor, 5-10 mg twice daily. As the sequencing template, cDNA was produced by extracting RNA and reverse transcribing it. The assay was immunoSEQ multiplex PCR, and TCRdb's table has in-frame clones only and misses some. The repertoire holds about 88,000 clones, with about 40% as singletons.

Specimen: CD8+ T cells sorted from blood, collected at week 24, from a patient treated with tofacitinib. This chain uses TRBV5-1 with TRBJ2-1, with TRBD2 as a possible D gene (6 bases). The TCR sequence derives from a human donor with alopecia areata. The CDR3 bases are TGCGCCAGCAGCTTGGGGCGGGACTACAATGAGCAGTTCTTC. This codes for CASSLGRDYNEQFF.